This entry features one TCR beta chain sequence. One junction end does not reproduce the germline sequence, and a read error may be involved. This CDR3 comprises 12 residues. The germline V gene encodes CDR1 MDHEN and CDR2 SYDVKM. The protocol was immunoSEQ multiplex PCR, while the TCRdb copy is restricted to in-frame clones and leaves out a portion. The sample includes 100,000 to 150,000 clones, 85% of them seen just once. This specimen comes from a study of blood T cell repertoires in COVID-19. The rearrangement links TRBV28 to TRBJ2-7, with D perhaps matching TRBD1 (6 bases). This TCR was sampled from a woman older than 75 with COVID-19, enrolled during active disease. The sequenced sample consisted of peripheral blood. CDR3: CTSTGTLYAQYF. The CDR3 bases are TGTACCAGCACCGGGACACTCTACGCGCAGTACTTC.